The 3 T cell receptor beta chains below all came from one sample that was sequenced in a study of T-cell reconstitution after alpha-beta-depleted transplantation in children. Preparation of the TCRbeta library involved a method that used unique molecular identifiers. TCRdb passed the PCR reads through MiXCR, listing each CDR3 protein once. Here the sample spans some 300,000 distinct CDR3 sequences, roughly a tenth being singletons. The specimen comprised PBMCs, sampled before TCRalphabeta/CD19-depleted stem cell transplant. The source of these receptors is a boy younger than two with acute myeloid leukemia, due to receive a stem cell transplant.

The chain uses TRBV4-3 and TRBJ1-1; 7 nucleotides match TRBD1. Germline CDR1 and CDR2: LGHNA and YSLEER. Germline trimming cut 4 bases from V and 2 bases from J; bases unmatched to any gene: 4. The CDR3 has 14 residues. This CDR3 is CASSRRQGNTEAFF. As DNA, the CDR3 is TGCGCCAGCAGCCGCAGACAGGGAAACACTGAAGCTTTCTTT.

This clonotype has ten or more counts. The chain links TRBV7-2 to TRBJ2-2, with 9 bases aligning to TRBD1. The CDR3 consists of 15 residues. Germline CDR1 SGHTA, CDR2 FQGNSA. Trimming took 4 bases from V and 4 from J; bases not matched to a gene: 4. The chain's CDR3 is CASSWGQGTTGELFF. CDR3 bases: TGTGCCAGCAGCTGGGGACAGGGTACCACCGGGGAGCTGTTTTTT.

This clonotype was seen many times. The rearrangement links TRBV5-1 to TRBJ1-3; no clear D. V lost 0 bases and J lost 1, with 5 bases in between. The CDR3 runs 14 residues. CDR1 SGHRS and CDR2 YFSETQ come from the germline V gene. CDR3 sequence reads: CASSLGSSGNTIYF. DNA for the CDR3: TGCGCCAGCAGCTTGGGAAGTTCTGGAAACACCATATATTTT.